Below, 27 T cell receptor beta chains from the same sample are listed, as sequenced in a study of blood T cell repertoires in COVID-19. Profiling relied on immunoSEQ multiplex PCR, and the TCRdb table lists in-frame clones only, not all of them. The sample lists over 250,000 clones, 65% to 90% occurring once. Sequenced input: peripheral blood. Receptor source: a woman in her seventies with COVID-19, enrolled during active disease.

This clone was recorded a few times. This chain uses TRBV19 with TRBJ2-3, with D possibly matching TRBD1 (6 bases). Germline values: CDR1 LNHDA, CDR2 SQIVND (reference sequence). Trimming took 5 bases from V and 6 from J, leaving 21 bases between them. CDR3 length equals 16 residues. The CDR3 sequence: CASSSQQGTLRDTQYF. The CDR3 region has the DNA TGTGCCAGTAGTTCCCAACAGGGAACGCTAAGGGATACGCAGTATTTT.

To note about this clone: The junction and the germline gene differ at one end; a read error may be behind it. J is TRBJ1-1 and V is TRBV5-8; 7 nucleotides line up with TRBD1. This CDR3 contains 14 residues. The germline V gene has CDR1 SGHTS and CDR2 YDEGEE. The CDR3 DNA reads as TGCGCCAGCAGCTTCGGGACAGTGAACACTGAAGCTTTCTTT. Translation: CASSFGTVNTEAFF.

The chain combines TRBV6-5 with TRBJ1-6, with 7 bases lining up with TRBD1. V gave up 6 bases and J gave up 5 bases; unmatched junction bases: 4. The V gene's germline CDR1 is MNHEY and CDR2 SVGAGI. The CDR3 spans 14 residues. The DNA for the CDR3 is TGTGCCAGCAGGCTACAGGGGAATAATTCACCCCTCCACTTT. This encodes CASRLQGNNSPLHF.

The chain carries TRBV5-6 and TRBJ2-1; possible D gene TRBD1, 5 bases. Germline CDR1 is SGHDT and CDR2 is YYEEEE. This CDR3 comprises 15 residues. V lost 3 bases and J 9 bases, leaving 19 bases between the germline ends. The CDR3 DNA is TGTGCCAGCAGCTCCAGCCCGACAGCGCCCGGTGAGCAGTTCTTC. Its translation is CASSSSPTAPGEQFF.

The J gene is TRBJ1-1, the V gene TRBV10-3; D is unclear. V was clipped by 0 bases and J by 5 bases, with 13 bases between them. CDR3 size: 15 residues. CDR1 is ENHRY, CDR2 SYGVKD, per germline. The CDR3 protein is CAISESAGFITEAFF. The DNA of the CDR3 is TGTGCCATCAGTGAGTCGGCGGGGTTTATAACTGAAGCTTTCTTT.

The table lists this clone with a count of one. This chain uses TRBV24-1 with TRBJ1-3; a possible D gene is TRBD1 (5 bases). The ends were cut back, 4 bases at V and 0 bases at J, with 9 bases in the middle. Germline CDR1 and CDR2: KGHDR and SFDVKD. The CDR3 length is 15 residues. CDR3: CATSEPRDSGNTIYF. Written as DNA, the CDR3 is TGTGCCACCAGTGAGCCCAGGGACTCTGGAAACACCATATATTTT.

The chain employs TRBV11-2 and TRBJ1-2; 7 positions agree with TRBD1. The CDR3 spans 13 residues. With 5 bases clipped from V and 4 bases from J, the junction kept 4 bases outside the gene matches. Germline V gene data show CDR1 as SGHAT and CDR2 as FQNNGV. The CDR3, as DNA: TGTGCCAGCAGCCCCGGGACAGCCTATGGCTACACCTTC. Translating gives CASSPGTAYGYTF.

The chain has TRBV28 and TRBJ2-7, with a possible D match to TRBD2 (6 bases). This CDR3 has 14 residues. With 2 bases removed from V and 5 bases from J, the gap between germline ends came to 13 bases. The germline V gene has CDR1 MDHEN and CDR2 SYDVKM. The CDR3 region is CASSLEGGGDEQYF. The CDR3 DNA reads as TGTGCCAGCAGTTTAGAGGGAGGTGGAGACGAGCAGTACTTC.

The V gene is TRBV4-2, the J gene TRBJ1-2; D is possibly TRBD1 (6 bases). V was pared by 0 bases and J by 4 bases, with 12 bases between. The CDR3 is 15 residues long. In germline, CDR1 is LGHNA, CDR2 YNFKEQ. The CDR3 loop is CASSQDLAGAYGYTF. The CDR3 bases are TGTGCCAGCAGCCAAGATTTGGCAGGGGCCTATGGCTACACCTTC.

This chain joins TRBV27 and TRBJ1-1; no reliable D call. This CDR3 comprises 14 residues. V shed 8 bases and J shed 2 bases, with 15 bases lying between them. Looked up from germline, CDR1 is MNHEY and CDR2 is SMNVEV (reference sequence). The CDR3 DNA is TGTGCCAGCTTCCAGACGGGAGTTAACACTGAAGCTTTCTTT. Amino acid sequence: CASFQTGVNTEAFF.

The V gene is TRBV18, the J gene TRBJ1-1; D remains unclear. The germline V gene encodes CDR1 KGHSH and CDR2 LQKENI. The CDR3 has 12 amino acids. The V and J ends lost 3 bases and 7 bases respectively, with 9 bases between them. The CDR3 bases are TGTGCCAGCTCACCGACGGGTAATGAAGCTTTCTTT. Protein product: CASSPTGNEAFF.

The chain employs TRBV7-2 and TRBJ1-1, with D perhaps TRBD1 (5 bases). This CDR3 has 15 residues. Germline V gives CDR1 SGHTA, CDR2 FQGNSA. The V and J ends lost 1 base and 1 base respectively, with 10 bases between them. This CDR3 reads CASSLGGVTNTEAFF. For the CDR3, the DNA is TGTGCCAGCAGCTTAGGGGGGGTCACGAACACTGAAGCTTTCTTT. Drawing the rest from reference TRBV7-2 and TRBJ1-1, the complete variable domain is GAGVSQSPSNKVTEKGKDVELRCDPISGHTALYWYRQSLGQGLEFLIYFQGNSAPDKSGLPSDRFSAERTGGSVSTLTIQRTQQEDSAVYLCASSLGGVTNTEAFFGQGTRLTVV.

This sequence joins TRBV27 and TRBJ2-1; 9 bases agree with TRBD2. V dropped 3 bases and J dropped 4; count of bases not matched to a gene: 7. CDR1 is MNHEY and CDR2 is SMNVEV in the germline V gene (reference sequence). There are 16 residues in the CDR3. CDR3 DNA: TGTGCCAGCAGTTTCAATGCGGGGGGGGATTACAATGAGCAGTTCTTC. Translating it yields CASSFNAGGDYNEQFF.

The genes are TRBV19 and TRBJ1-2; possible D gene TRBD1, 5 bases. Germline CDR1 is LNHDA and CDR2 is SQIVND (reference sequence). The ends were cut back, 4 bases at V and 4 bases at J, with 10 bases in the middle. This CDR3 comprises 13 residues. CDR3 in DNA: TGTGCCAGTAGTACCGACAGAATCTATGGCTACACCTTC. This codes for CASSTDRIYGYTF.

V is TRBV19 and J is TRBJ1-2, with unresolved D. Germline CDR1 and CDR2: LNHDA and SQIVND (reference sequence). V lost 4 bases to trimming and J lost 6 bases, with 15 bases between them. This CDR3 is built from 14 residues. This CDR3 reads CASSKWSENNGYTF. CDR3 nucleotide sequence: TGTGCCAGTAGTAAGTGGTCAGAAAATAATGGCTACACCTTC.

The chain employs TRBV24-1 and TRBJ1-4; 8 bases match TRBD1. Germline CDR1 reads KGHDR; CDR2 reads SFDVKD. The CDR3 contains 16 residues. Trimming at V came to 3 bases and at J to 7 bases, leaving 9 bases not matched to a gene. The CDR3 is CATSDGGQGGFEKLFF. CDR3 in DNA: TGTGCCACCAGTGATGGCGGACAGGGAGGGTTTGAAAAACTGTTTTTT.

Details on this clone: This sample includes further DNA sequences coding for the same CDR3. The chain couples TRBV10-3 to TRBJ2-2; D is perhaps TRBD2 (5 bases). The CDR3 length is 13 residues. Per the germline V gene, CDR1 is ENHRY and CDR2 is SYGVKD. Trimming took off 3 bases at V and 5 bases at J, with 7 bases between the two ends. In nucleotides, the CDR3 is TGTGCCATCAGTGAATCGGGGACCGGGGAGCTGTTTTTT. It yields the protein CAISESGTGELFF.

This clone was found once. The V and J genes are TRBV7-8 and TRBJ1-2; D is unclear. V lost 3 bases and J 7 bases, leaving 12 bases between the germline ends. Germline V gene lookup returns CDR1 SGHVS and CDR2 FQNEAQ. The CDR3 totals 13 residues. The CDR3 sequence is CASSLYRALGYTF. The CDR3 DNA is TGTGCCAGCAGCTTGTACAGAGCCCTTGGCTACACCTTC.

V and J are TRBV12-3 or TRBV12-4 and TRBJ2-3, with a tentative D call TRBD1 (6 bases). V lost 6 bases to trimming and J lost 2 bases, with 9 bases between them. This CDR3 spans 13 amino acids. The CDR3 spells CASRGQLTDTQYF. The CDR3 nucleotides are TGTGCCAGCAGAGGACAGCTCACAGATACGCAGTATTTT.

This clone was recorded at least ten times. The CDR3 bases are TGTGCCAGCAGCTTGAAGTCGACAGGGGGAGGTGAAAAACTGTTTTTT. It specifies CASSLKSTGGGEKLFF. The rearrangement joins TRBV5-4 to TRBJ1-4; TRBD1 agrees at 9 bases. In germline, CDR1 is SGHNT, CDR2 YYREEE (reference sequence). V trimming: 1 base; J trimming: 7 bases; junction bases outside the gene matches: 8. The CDR3 covers 16 residues.

This rearrangement joins TRBV7-2 to TRBJ1-6; D is unclear. Germline V gives CDR1 SGHTA, CDR2 FQGNSA. Trimming cost V 5 bases and J 7 bases, with 12 bases left between them. This CDR3 has 14 residues. The CDR3 loop reads CASSPRRENSPLHF. CDR3 in DNA: TGTGCCAGCAGCCCCCGACGGGAAAATTCACCCCTCCACTTT.

J is TRBJ1-4 and V is TRBV6-6; D gene unclear. The germline V gene encodes CDR1 MNHNY and CDR2 SVGAGI (reference sequence). Trimming cost V 5 bases and J 4 bases, with 17 bases left between them. CDR3 length: 16 residues. CDR3 DNA sequence: TGTGCCAGCAGTCCCTGGCCCCAGTCAAATAATGAAAAACTGTTTTTT. This sequence encodes CASSPWPQSNNEKLFF.

The genes are TRBV10-2 and TRBJ2-7; 13 bases match TRBD2. Germline CDR1 WSHSY, CDR2 SAAADI. There are 17 residues in the CDR3. The V and J ends lost 8 bases and 3 bases, in that order; junction bases with no gene match: 13. The CDR3 DNA is TGCGCCAGCGTGAAGAGGACTAGCGGGGGTCCTATCTACGAGCAGTACTTC. It yields the protein CASVKRTSGGPIYEQYF.

This chain connects TRBV6-1 to TRBJ1-1; no clear D gene. V was shortened by 3 bases and J by 6 bases, with 8 bases between the two germline ends. The CDR3 spans 12 residues. The V gene's germline CDR1 is MNHNS and CDR2 SASEGT. CDR3: CASSEHYSEAFF. In DNA form, the CDR3 reads TGTGCCAGCAGTGAGCACTATTCTGAAGCTTTCTTT.

The J gene is TRBJ1-1, the V gene TRBV3-1 (or the pseudogene TRBV3-2); 8 nucleotides align to TRBD1. Losses at the gene ends were 3 bases for V and 1 base for J; bases not matched to a gene: 7. The length of the CDR3 is 16 residues. Germline V gene data show CDR1 as LGHDT and CDR2 as YNNKEL (reference sequence). DNA of the CDR3: TGTGCCAGCAGCCAGTCAGGGGGCAAAGGGAACACTGAAGCTTTCTTT. It specifies CASSQSGGKGNTEAFF.

The V gene is TRBV18, the J gene TRBJ1-1, with TRBD1 matching 8 bases. V was pared by 3 bases and J by 1 base, with 4 bases of the junction left unmatched. The V gene's germline CDR1 is KGHSH and CDR2 LQKENI. This CDR3 region has 15 residues. CDR3 residues: CASSPGTGPNTEAFF. The CDR3 region has the DNA TGTGCCAGCTCACCTGGGACAGGCCCGAACACTGAAGCTTTCTTT.

This chain uses TRBV3-1 (or the pseudogene TRBV3-2) with TRBJ2-7; D is undetermined. V was shortened by 0 bases and J by 6 bases, with 9 bases between the two germline ends. The CDR3 is 13 amino acids. The germline CDR1 and CDR2 sequences are LGHDT and YNNKEL (reference sequence). The CDR3 DNA reads TGTGCCAGCAGCCAAGATAGGAGTAGCGAGCAGTACTTC. Translated, it gives CASSQDRSSEQYF.